This T cell receptor (beta chain) comes out of a study of Graves' ophthalmopathy and Graves' hyperthyroidism. This clonotype was counted only a few times. RNA served as the template for amplifying TCR beta CDR3 regions. Scientists carried out first-round RT-PCR using HTBI primers and then a second-round multiplex PCR. One entry per CDR3 protein results from TCRdb running MiXCR on the multiplex PCR reads. The repertoire includes 200,000 to 250,000 distinct CDR3 sequences, under 30% of them detected once, and over 7.5% sits in the top ten. The CDR3 spans 16 residues. The V gene's germline CDR1 is MNHEY and CDR2 SVGAGI. V was pared by 0 bases and J by 3 bases, with 5 bases of the junction left unmatched.

This chain connects TRBV6-5 to TRBJ2-7; 10 bases fit TRBD1. The sequencing input was peripheral blood. This receptor was taken from a man aged 50-59 years with Graves' ophthalmopathy. CDR3 amino acids: CASSYSRQGANYEQYF. In nucleotides, the CDR3 is TGTGCCAGCAGTTACTCCAGACAGGGGGCAAACTACGAGCAGTACTTC.